These 29 T cell receptor beta chains came from one sample sequenced in a study of T cell responses to AZD1222 COVID-19 vaccine. The table came from immunoSEQ multiplex PCR; TCRdb's copy has only in-frame clones and leaves some out. Of about 110,000 clones listed, 70% to 90% were seen once; the top ten hold around 5%. Sequences were derived from peripheral blood, sampled 28 days after the second AZD1222 dose. These receptors were collected from an adult who received the AZD1222 COVID-19 vaccine.

This chain links TRBV7-2 with TRBJ1-5; D not resolved. Germline CDR1 SGHTA, CDR2 FQGNSA. CDR3 length: 15 residues. Trimming took off 1 base at V and 0 bases at J, with 7 bases between the two ends. The CDR3 is CASSLEAVSNQPQHF. The CDR3, as DNA: TGTGCCAGCAGCTTAGAGGCAGTTAGCAATCAGCCCCAGCATTTT.

The V and J genes are TRBV5-1 and TRBJ1-4; the D is unclear. The CDR3 loop spans 16 amino acids. The germline V and J ends were trimmed by 1 base and 0 bases, with 10 bases remaining between them. Germline V lookup: CDR1 SGHRS, CDR2 YFSETQ. CDR3 region: CASSLFTAATNEKLFF. CDR3 nucleotide sequence: TGCGCCAGCAGCTTGTTTACAGCTGCAACTAATGAAAAACTGTTTTTT.

V gene TRBV2 combines with J gene TRBJ1-5; the match to TRBD1 covers 10 bases. V dropped 6 bases and J dropped 3; count of bases not matched to a gene: 8. Germline V gene data show CDR1 as SNHLY and CDR2 as FYNNEI. This CDR3 comprises 16 residues. This CDR3 reads CASSLTGGEFNQPQHF. DNA of the CDR3: TGTGCCAGCAGCTTGACAGGGGGCGAGTTCAATCAGCCCCAGCATTTT.

The DNA of the CDR3 is TGTGCCAGCAGTGAAGTTTTGGACGGGCCCCAGCATTTT. Its translation is CASSEVLDGPQHF. The chain recombines TRBV6-1 with TRBJ1-5; D is undetermined. V was clipped by 1 base and J by 9 bases, with 10 bases between them. The CDR3 is made up of 13 amino acids. Germline V gene data show CDR1 as MNHNS and CDR2 as SASEGT.

The chain links TRBV12-5 to TRBJ1-4; 9 positions match TRBD1. Losses at the gene ends were 4 bases for V and 4 bases for J; bases not matched to a gene: 16. Germline V gene sequence: CDR1 LGHNT, CDR2 FRNRAP. The CDR3 totals 19 residues. The CDR3: CASGSDSGYGTGYNEKLFF. As DNA, the CDR3 is TGTGCTAGTGGTTCCGACAGCGGCTACGGGACAGGGTATAATGAAAAACTGTTTTTT.

As concerns this clone: Other DNA variants within this sample encode the same CDR3. V gene TRBV7-9 combines with J gene TRBJ1-1, with D uncertain. The CDR3 extends over 13 amino acids. Germline CDR1 reads SEHNR; CDR2 reads FQNEAQ (reference sequence). The V end was cut by 3 bases, the J end by 0 bases, with 5 bases between. The CDR3 DNA reads as TGTGCCAGCAGCTTGGTAGTGAACACTGAAGCTTTCTTT. As protein: CASSLVVNTEAFF.

The gene calls are TRBV5-5 and TRBJ2-1; D call uncertain. The CDR3 is 16 amino acids. Germline V lookup: CDR1 SGHKS, CDR2 YYEKEE (reference sequence). Trimming took 0 bases from V and 1 from J, leaving 11 bases between them. Here the CDR3 reads CASSLGQRLSYNEQFF. The CDR3 DNA sequence: TGTGCCAGCAGCTTGGGGCAGAGGTTATCCTACAATGAGCAGTTCTTC.

The rearrangement uses TRBV24-1 and TRBJ2-5, with 7 bases matching TRBD2. Germline lookup yields CDR1 KGHDR and CDR2 SFDVKD. CDR3 length: 15 amino acids. V lost 0 bases to trimming and J lost 5 bases; unmatched junction nucleotides: 5. CDR3 DNA sequence: TGTGCCACCAGTGATTTGCAAGCGGGAATTGAGACCCAGTACTTC. Protein sequence: CATSDLQAGIETQYF.

V and J are TRBV6-5 and TRBJ1-2, with D unresolved. V dropped 6 bases and J dropped 2 bases, with 16 bases sitting between them. Per germline, CDR1 MNHEY and CDR2 SVGAGI. The CDR3 is 15 amino acids. The CDR3 sequence: CASSFARGWNYGYTF. CDR3 in DNA: TGTGCCAGCAGCTTCGCGCGCGGTTGGAACTATGGCTACACCTTC.

In DNA, the CDR3 is TGTGCCAGCAGCTCTGTTAGTACTGAAGCTTTCTTT. It encodes CASSSVSTEAFF. This chain connects TRBV7-2 to TRBJ1-1, with no clear D. Between the trimmed V and J ends, which lost 4 bases and 5 bases, there was a span of 8 bases. From germline, CDR1 is SGHTA and CDR2 FQGNSA. The CDR3 spans 12 residues.

This clone was seen only once. This chain joins TRBV4-1 and TRBJ2-5; 9 positions agree with TRBD1. Trimming removed 1 base from V and 1 base from J; junction bases left unmatched: 4. This CDR3 has 16 residues. CDR1 MGHRA and CDR2 YSYEKL come from the germline V gene. Here the CDR3 DNA reads TGCGCCAGCAGCCAAGGGACAGGGGCCATCCAAGAGACCCAGTACTTC. Amino acids: CASSQGTGAIQETQYF.

Written as DNA, the CDR3 is TGTGCCAGCAGCTTAAGGGATGGGACTGAAGCTTTCTTT. Encoded protein: CASSLRDGTEAFF. The chain uses TRBV7-3 and TRBJ1-1; D is unclear. This CDR3 has 13 amino acids. Germline V gene lookup returns CDR1 SGHTA and CDR2 FQGTGA. V lost 1 base and J lost 5, with 8 bases in between.

V usage is TRBV5-1 and J usage is TRBJ1-6; maybe TRBD1 (6 bases). CDR1 and CDR2 (germline): SGHRS, YFSETQ. Trimming removed 0 bases from V and 8 bases from J, with 9 bases in between. The CDR3 has 14 residues. For the CDR3, the DNA is TGCGCCAGCAGCTTGGACAGGGAACATTCACCCCTCCACTTT. This gives the protein CASSLDREHSPLHF.

The chain joins TRBV6-5 to TRBJ1-2, with D maybe TRBD1 (6 bases). CDR1 MNHEY and CDR2 SVGAGI come from the germline V gene. V gave up 2 bases and J gave up 6 bases, with 7 bases separating them. This CDR3 is built from 12 residues. The CDR3 DNA follows: TGTGCCAGCAGTTACAGGGGGGATGGCTACACCTTC. It translates to CASSYRGDGYTF.

V and J are TRBV10-2 and TRBJ1-1; D ambiguous. The CDR3 is 13 residues long. Trimming took off 7 bases at V and 0 bases at J, with 9 bases between the two ends. CDR1 is WSHSY and CDR2 is SAAADI in the germline V gene. CDR3 in amino acids: CASTRHLNTEAFF. CDR3 in DNA: TGCGCCAGCACACGACACTTGAACACTGAAGCTTTCTTT.

The chain employs TRBV7-9 and TRBJ2-1; D not resolved. The CDR3 extends over 13 amino acids. V lost 5 bases and J lost 7, with 12 bases in between. Per germline, CDR1 SEHNR and CDR2 FQNEAQ (reference sequence). The CDR3 loop is CASSQHELNEQFF. CDR3 coding DNA: TGTGCCAGCAGCCAGCATGAATTGAATGAGCAGTTCTTC. The complete variable domain, with remaining parts taken from reference TRBV7-9 and TRBJ2-1, reads DTGVSQNPRHKITKRGQNVTFRCDPISEHNRLYWYRQTLGQGPEFLTYFQNEAQLEKSRLLSDRFSAERPKGSFSTLEIQRTEQGDSAMYLCASSQHELNEQFFGPGTRLTVL.

The chain recombines TRBV4-1 with TRBJ1-2; 10 bases map to TRBD1. The CDR3 has 14 residues. V gave up 4 bases and J gave up 4 bases; unmatched junction bases: 3. Germline V gene data show CDR1 as MGHRA and CDR2 as YSYEKL. CDR3 DNA sequence: TGCGCCAGCAGCCTAGGACAGGGGGGCTATGGCTACACCTTC. Its protein product is CASSLGQGGYGYTF.

The rearrangement links TRBV20-1 to TRBJ1-1; D call uncertain. The CDR3 sequence is 9 residues long. Germline V gene data show CDR1 as DFQATT and CDR2 as SNEGSKA (reference sequence). V was clipped by 7 bases and J by 5 bases, with 5 bases between them. The CDR3 protein is CSVGTEAFF. The DNA for the CDR3 is TGCAGTGTCGGGACTGAAGCTTTCTTT.

The chain recombines TRBV19 with TRBJ2-3; D call uncertain. CDR3 size: 14 residues. The V end lost 0 bases, the J end lost 3 bases, and 7 bases lay between the germline ends. Germline-derived CDR1 and CDR2 are LNHDA and SQIVND (reference sequence). The CDR3 nucleotides are TGTGCCAGTAGTATAGAGGACCGAACAGATACGCAGTATTTT. Protein: CASSIEDRTDTQYF.

V is TRBV10-3 and J is TRBJ2-1; no definite D call. From germline, CDR1 is ENHRY and CDR2 SYGVKD. Trimming removed 3 bases at V and 7 bases at J, with 16 bases between. This CDR3 is built from 15 residues. CDR3 sequence: CAISDFPSHGNEQFF. In DNA form, the CDR3 reads TGTGCCATCAGTGATTTCCCCTCCCACGGGAATGAGCAGTTCTTC.

The genes are TRBV14 and TRBJ2-7, with 8 bases fitting TRBD1. Germline loops: CDR1 SGHDN, CDR2 FVKESK. This CDR3 is 17 amino acids long. Losses at the gene ends were 0 bases for V and 2 bases for J; bases not matched to a gene: 9. CDR3 nucleotides: TGTGCCAGCAGCCAAGACCTTTCGACAGGGGCCCCCTACGAGCAGTACTTC. Encoded protein: CASSQDLSTGAPYEQYF.

The rearrangement uses TRBV24-1 and TRBJ2-2, with D possibly TRBD1 on 6 matching bases. CDR1 KGHDR and CDR2 SFDVKD come from the germline V gene. V lost 0 bases to trimming and J lost 3 bases, with 10 bases between them. The CDR3 length is 16 residues. In DNA form, the CDR3 reads TGTGCCACCAGTGATTTGCAATCAGGGGACACCGGGGAGCTGTTTTTT. Encoded protein: CATSDLQSGDTGELFF.

This clone appeared once. V is TRBV10-1 and J is TRBJ1-1; 9 nucleotides match TRBD1. The CDR3 has 15 amino acids. With 1 base clipped from V and 3 bases from J, the junction kept 3 bases outside the gene matches. CDR1 and CDR2 (germline): WNHNN, SYGVQD (reference sequence). CDR3: CASSEYRDRDTEAFF. CDR3 in DNA: TGCGCCAGCAGTGAGTATCGGGACAGGGACACTGAAGCTTTCTTT.

V and J are TRBV3-1 (or the pseudogene TRBV3-2) and TRBJ1-1; D might be TRBD1 (5 bases). V lost 1 base and J lost 0, with 6 bases in between. This CDR3 has 14 amino acids. Per the germline V gene, CDR1 is LGHDT and CDR2 is YNNKEL (reference sequence). CDR3 region: CASSQGGVNTEAFF. CDR3 nucleotide sequence: TGTGCCAGCAGCCAAGGGGGGGTGAACACTGAAGCTTTCTTT.

This chain joins TRBV5-6 and TRBJ2-5, with 7 bases fitting TRBD1. The CDR3 consists of 15 residues. Per germline, CDR1 SGHDT and CDR2 YYEEEE. The junction had 11 bases not matched to a gene; V was cut back by 5 bases and J by 4 bases. The CDR3 sequence is CASRPITGVVETQYF. DNA for the CDR3: TGTGCCAGCAGACCTATCACAGGGGTTGTAGAGACCCAGTACTTC. Complete variable domain (other parts from reference TRBV5-6 and TRBJ2-5): DAGVTQSPTHLIKTRGQQVTLRCSPKSGHDTVSWYQQALGQGPQFIFQYYEEEERQRGNFPDRFSGHQFPNYSSELNVNALLLGDSALYLCASRPITGVVETQYFGPGTRLLVL.

In DNA form, the CDR3 reads TGTGCCAGCAGCCACCAGGAGACCCGTCTTTCCACACAGAATGAGCAGTTCTTC. This gives the protein CASSHQETRLSTQNEQFF. V gene TRBV3-1 (or the pseudogene TRBV3-2) combines with J gene TRBJ2-1; D unclear. Trimming pared 3 bases from V and 7 bases from J, leaving 25 bases between. CDR1 is LGHDT and CDR2 is YNNKEL in the germline V gene (reference sequence). The CDR3 is 18 amino acids.

This clone was found once. In nucleotides, the CDR3 is TGTGCCAGCAGCGGTTCAGGGGCGTCGAGCAATCAGCCCCAGCATTTT. The encoded protein is CASSGSGASSNQPQHF. This chain links TRBV7-8 with TRBJ1-5; TRBD1 might be the D (6 bases). V lost 5 bases and J lost 1, with 15 bases in between. Germline V gene lookup returns CDR1 SGHVS and CDR2 FQNEAQ. The CDR3 runs to 16 residues.

The chain recombines TRBV2 with TRBJ1-4; D might be TRBD1 (5 bases). The germline CDR1 and CDR2 sequences are SNHLY and FYNNEI. The V gene lost 2 bases and the J gene lost 4 bases, with 11 bases spanning the gap. The CDR3 sequence is 15 residues long. The CDR3 nucleotides read TGTGCCAGCAGTGAAAGACAGAACAATAATGAAAAACTGTTTTTT. Translating gives CASSERQNNNEKLFF.

The V call is TRBV30, the J call TRBJ2-5; possible D gene TRBD2, 7 bases. This CDR3 region has 14 residues. Trimming cost V 0 bases and J 1 base, with 9 bases left between them. Per the germline V gene, CDR1 is GTSNPN and CDR2 is SVGIG (reference sequence). The CDR3 DNA is TGTGCCTGGAGTGTTGGGGGGGCCCAAGAGACCCAGTACTTC. It codes for CAWSVGGAQETQYF.